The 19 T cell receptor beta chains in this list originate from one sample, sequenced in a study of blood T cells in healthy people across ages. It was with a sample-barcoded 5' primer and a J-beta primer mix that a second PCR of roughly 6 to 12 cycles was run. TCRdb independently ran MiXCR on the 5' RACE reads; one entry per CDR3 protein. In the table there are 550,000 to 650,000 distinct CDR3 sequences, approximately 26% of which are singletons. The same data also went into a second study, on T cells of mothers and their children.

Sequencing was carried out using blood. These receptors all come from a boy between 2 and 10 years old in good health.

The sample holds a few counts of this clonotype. CDR3 sequence reads: CASSQEGLRTYEQYF. The CDR3 nucleotides are TGCGCCAGCAGCCAGGAGGGACTCCGTACCTACGAGCAGTACTTC. V usage is TRBV4-3 and J usage is TRBJ2-7; tentatively, D is TRBD2 (6 bases). V was trimmed by 3 bases and J by 2 bases, leaving 14 bases between them. The CDR3 consists of 15 residues. The germline CDR1 and CDR2 sequences are LGHNA and YSLEER.

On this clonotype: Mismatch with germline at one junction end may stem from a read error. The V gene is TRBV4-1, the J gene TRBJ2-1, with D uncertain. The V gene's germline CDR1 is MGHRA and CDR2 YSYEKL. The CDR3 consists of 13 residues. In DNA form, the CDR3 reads TGCGCCAGCCGCCAGCTCAGTCGCAATGAGCAGTTCTTC. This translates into CASRQLSRNEQFF.

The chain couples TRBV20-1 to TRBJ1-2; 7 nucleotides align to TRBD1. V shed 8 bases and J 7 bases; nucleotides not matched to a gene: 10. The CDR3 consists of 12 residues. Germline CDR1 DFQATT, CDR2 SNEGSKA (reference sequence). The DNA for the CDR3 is TGCAGTTTACCAAACAGGGGAGCTGGCTACACCTTC. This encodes CSLPNRGAGYTF.

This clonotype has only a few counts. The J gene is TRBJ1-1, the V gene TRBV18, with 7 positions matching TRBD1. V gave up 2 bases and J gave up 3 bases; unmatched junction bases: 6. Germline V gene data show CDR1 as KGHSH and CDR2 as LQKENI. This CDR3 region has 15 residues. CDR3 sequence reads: CASSPLWGTDTEAFF. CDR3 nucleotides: TGTGCCAGCTCACCATTGTGGGGGACAGACACTGAAGCTTTCTTT. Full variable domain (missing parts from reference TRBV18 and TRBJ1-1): NAGVMQNPRHLVRRRGQEARLRCSPMKGHSHVYWYRQLPEEGLKFMVYLQKENIIDESGMPKERFSAEFPKEGPSILRIQQVVRGDSAAYFCASSPLWGTDTEAFFGQGTRLTVV.

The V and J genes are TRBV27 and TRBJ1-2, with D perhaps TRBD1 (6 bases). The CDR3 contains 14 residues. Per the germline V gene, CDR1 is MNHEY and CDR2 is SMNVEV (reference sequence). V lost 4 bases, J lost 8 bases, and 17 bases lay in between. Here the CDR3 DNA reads TGTGCCAGCAGTTCCAGAACAGGGAGGTTGGGCTACACCTTC. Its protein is CASSSRTGRLGYTF.

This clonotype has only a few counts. This CDR3 is CSATIQGSGANVLTF. The CDR3 DNA sequence: TGCAGTGCTACCATACAGGGCTCTGGGGCCAACGTCCTGACTTTC. This rearrangement joins TRBV20-1 to TRBJ2-6; possible D gene TRBD1, 6 bases. The CDR3 extends over 15 amino acids. Trimming removed 4 bases from V and 0 bases from J, with 10 bases in between. The germline V gene has CDR1 DFQATT and CDR2 SNEGSKA (reference sequence).

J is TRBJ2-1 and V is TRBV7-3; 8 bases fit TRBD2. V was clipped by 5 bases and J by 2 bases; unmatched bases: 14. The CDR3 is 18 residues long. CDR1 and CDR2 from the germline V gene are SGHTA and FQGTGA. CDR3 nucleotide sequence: TGTGCCAGCAGCCGTAGCGGGAAGAAGGGAGGGGCCTACAATGAGCAGTTCTTC. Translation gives CASSRSGKKGGAYNEQFF.

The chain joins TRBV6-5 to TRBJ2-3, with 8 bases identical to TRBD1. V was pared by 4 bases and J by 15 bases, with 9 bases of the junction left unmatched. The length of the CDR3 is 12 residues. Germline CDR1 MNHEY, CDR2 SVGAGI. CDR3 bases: TGTGCCAGCAGTTTACGGACAGGGAGAATCTATTTT. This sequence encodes CASSLRTGRIYF.

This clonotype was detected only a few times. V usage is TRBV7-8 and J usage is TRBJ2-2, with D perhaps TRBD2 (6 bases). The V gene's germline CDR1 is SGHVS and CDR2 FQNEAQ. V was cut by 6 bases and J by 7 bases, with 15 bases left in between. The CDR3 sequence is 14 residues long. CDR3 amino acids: CASSLREYNGELFF. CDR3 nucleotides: TGTGCCAGCAGTTTACGGGAGTATAACGGGGAGCTGTTTTTT.

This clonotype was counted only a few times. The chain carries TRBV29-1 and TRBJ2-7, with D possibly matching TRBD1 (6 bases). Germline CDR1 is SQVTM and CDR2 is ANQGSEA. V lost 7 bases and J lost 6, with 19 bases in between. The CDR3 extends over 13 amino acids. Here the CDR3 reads CSALILVGAEQYF. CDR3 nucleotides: TGCAGCGCGTTAATTTTAGTGGGGGCCGAGCAGTACTTC.

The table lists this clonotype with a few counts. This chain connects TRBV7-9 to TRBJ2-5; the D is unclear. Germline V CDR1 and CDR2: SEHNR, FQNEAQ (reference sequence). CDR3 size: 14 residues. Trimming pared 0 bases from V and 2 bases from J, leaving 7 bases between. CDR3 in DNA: TGTGCCAGCAGCTTAGCCCGAACGCAAGAGACCCAGTACTTC. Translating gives CASSLARTQETQYF. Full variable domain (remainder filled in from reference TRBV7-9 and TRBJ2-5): DTGVSQNPRHKITKRGQNVTFRCDPISEHNRLYWYRQTLGQGPEFLTYFQNEAQLEKSRLLSDRFSAERPKGSFSTLEIQRTEQGDSAMYLCASSLARTQETQYFGPGTRLLVL.

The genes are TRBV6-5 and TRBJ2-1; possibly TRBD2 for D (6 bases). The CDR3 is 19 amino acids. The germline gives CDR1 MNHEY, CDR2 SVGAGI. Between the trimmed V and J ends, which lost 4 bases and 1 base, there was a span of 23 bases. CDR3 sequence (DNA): TGTGCCAGCAGTTGGGACCCTAACGGGAGTGGGAGATCCTACAATGAGCAGTTCTTC. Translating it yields CASSWDPNGSGRSYNEQFF.

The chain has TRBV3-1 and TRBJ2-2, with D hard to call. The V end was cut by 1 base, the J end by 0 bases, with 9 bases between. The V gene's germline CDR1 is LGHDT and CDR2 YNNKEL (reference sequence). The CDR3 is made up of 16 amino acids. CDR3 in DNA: TGTGCCAGCAGCCAAGCAGGCCAGGCGAACACCGGGGAGCTGTTTTTT. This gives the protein CASSQAGQANTGELFF.

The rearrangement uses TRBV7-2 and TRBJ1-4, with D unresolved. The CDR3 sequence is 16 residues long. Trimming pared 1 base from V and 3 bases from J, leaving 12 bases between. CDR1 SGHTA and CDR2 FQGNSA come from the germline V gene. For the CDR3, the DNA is TGTGCCAGCAGCTTAGGCGGCCCGGGAGCTAATGAAAAACTGTTTTTT. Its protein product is CASSLGGPGANEKLFF.

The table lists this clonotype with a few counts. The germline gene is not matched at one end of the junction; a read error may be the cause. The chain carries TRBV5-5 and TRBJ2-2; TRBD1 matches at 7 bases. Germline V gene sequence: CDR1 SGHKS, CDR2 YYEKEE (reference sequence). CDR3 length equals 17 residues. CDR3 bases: TGTGCCGGCAGCTTGGCCATTGGCAGGGGGAGCACCGGGGAGCTGTTTTTT. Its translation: CAGSLAIGRGSTGELFF.

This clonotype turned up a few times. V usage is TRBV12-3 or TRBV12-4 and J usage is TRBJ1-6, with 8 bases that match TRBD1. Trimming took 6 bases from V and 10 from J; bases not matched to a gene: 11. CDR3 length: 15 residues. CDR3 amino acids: CASSPAGTGRSPLHF. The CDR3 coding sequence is TGTGCCAGCAGCCCCGCCGGGACAGGACGATCACCCCTCCACTTT.

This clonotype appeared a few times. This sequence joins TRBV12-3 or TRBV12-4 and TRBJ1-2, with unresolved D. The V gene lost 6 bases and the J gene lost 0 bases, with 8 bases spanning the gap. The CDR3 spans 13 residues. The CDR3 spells CASRGLANYGYTF. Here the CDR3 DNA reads TGTGCCAGCAGGGGTCTAGCTAACTATGGCTACACCTTC.

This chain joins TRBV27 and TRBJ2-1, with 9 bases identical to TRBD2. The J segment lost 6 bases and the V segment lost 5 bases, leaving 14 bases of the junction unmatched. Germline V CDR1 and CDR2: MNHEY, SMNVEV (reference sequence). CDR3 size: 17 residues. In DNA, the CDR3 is TGTGCCAGCAGTGACGGGACTAGCCTCCCGAGGGTCAATGAGCAGTTCTTC. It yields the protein CASSDGTSLPRVNEQFF.

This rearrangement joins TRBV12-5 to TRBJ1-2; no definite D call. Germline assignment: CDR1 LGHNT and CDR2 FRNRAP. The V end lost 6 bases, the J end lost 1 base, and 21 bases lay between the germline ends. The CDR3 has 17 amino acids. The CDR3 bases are TGTGCTAGTGGCTTTCAGTTGCCCACCACCGTTAACTATGGCTACACCTTC. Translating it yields CASGFQLPTTVNYGYTF.